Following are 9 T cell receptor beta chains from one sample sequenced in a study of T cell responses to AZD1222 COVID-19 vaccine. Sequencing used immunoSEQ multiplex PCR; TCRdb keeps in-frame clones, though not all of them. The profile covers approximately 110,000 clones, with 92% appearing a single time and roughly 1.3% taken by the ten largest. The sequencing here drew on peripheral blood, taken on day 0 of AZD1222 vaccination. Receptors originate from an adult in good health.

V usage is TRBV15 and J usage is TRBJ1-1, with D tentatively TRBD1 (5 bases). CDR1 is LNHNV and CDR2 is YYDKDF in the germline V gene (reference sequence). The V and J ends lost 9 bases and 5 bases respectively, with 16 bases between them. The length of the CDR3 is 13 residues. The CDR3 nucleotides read TGTGCCACTGGGGCAGGGCCCGGGACTGAAGCTTTCTTT. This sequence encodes CATGAGPGTEAFF.

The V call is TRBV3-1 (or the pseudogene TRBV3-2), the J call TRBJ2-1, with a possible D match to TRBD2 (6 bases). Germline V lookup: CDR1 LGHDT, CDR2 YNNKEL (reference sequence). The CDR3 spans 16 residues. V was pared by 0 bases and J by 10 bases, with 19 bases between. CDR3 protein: CASSQDLLADFGEQFF. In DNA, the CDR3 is TGTGCCAGCAGCCAAGATTTACTAGCCGATTTCGGCGAGCAGTTCTTC.

The CDR3 nucleotides are TGTGCCAGCAGAGTTACAGGGTTATTTGGCTACACCTTC. Amino acids: CASRVTGLFGYTF. The chain uses TRBV6-5 and TRBJ1-2, with TRBD1 as a possible D gene (6 bases). Germline V lookup: CDR1 MNHEY, CDR2 SVGAGI. V was clipped by 6 bases and J by 7 bases, with 15 bases between them. This CDR3 is 13 amino acids long.

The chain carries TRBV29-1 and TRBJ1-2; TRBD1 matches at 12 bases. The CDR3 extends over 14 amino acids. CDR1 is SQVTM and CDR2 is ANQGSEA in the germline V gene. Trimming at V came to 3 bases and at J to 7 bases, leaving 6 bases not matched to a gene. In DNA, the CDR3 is TGCAGCGTTGAGGGACAGGGGGCGGGATTTGGCTACACCTTC. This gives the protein CSVEGQGAGFGYTF.

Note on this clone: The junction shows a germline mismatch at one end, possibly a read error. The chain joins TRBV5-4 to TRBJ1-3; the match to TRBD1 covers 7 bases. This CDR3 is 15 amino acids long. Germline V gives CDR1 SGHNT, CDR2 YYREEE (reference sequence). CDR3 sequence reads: CASSLGQSSGNTIYF. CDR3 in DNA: TGTGCCAGCAGTTTGGGACAGTCTTCTGGAAACACCATATATTTT.

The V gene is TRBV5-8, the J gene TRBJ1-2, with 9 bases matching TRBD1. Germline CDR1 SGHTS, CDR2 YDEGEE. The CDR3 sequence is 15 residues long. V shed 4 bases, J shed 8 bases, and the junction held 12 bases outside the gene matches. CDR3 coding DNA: TGTGCCAGCAGCATAAGACTACAGGGGGCGCAAGGCTACACCTTC. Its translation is CASSIRLQGAQGYTF.

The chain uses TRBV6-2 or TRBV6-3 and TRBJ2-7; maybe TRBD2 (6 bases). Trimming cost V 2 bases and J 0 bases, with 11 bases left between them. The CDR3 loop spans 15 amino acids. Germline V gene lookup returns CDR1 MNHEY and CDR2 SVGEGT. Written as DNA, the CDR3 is TGTGCCAGCAGTTACGGCGGGACGAGCTCCTACGAGCAGTACTTC. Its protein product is CASSYGGTSSYEQYF.

The CDR3 here is CASNERTGRPQYF. As DNA, the CDR3 is TGTGCCAGCAATGAGCGGACCGGTCGGCCCCAGTACTTC. The gene calls are TRBV9 and TRBJ2-5; TRBD2 is a possible D gene (5 bases). V was shortened by 6 bases and J by 9 bases, with 18 bases between the two germline ends. In germline, CDR1 is SGDLS, CDR2 YYNGEE. This CDR3 spans 13 amino acids.

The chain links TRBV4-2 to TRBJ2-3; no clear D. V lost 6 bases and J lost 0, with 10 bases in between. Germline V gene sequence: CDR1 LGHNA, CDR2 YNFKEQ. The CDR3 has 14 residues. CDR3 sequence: CASSDMASTDTQYF. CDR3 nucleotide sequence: TGTGCCAGCAGTGACATGGCTAGCACAGATACGCAGTATTTT.